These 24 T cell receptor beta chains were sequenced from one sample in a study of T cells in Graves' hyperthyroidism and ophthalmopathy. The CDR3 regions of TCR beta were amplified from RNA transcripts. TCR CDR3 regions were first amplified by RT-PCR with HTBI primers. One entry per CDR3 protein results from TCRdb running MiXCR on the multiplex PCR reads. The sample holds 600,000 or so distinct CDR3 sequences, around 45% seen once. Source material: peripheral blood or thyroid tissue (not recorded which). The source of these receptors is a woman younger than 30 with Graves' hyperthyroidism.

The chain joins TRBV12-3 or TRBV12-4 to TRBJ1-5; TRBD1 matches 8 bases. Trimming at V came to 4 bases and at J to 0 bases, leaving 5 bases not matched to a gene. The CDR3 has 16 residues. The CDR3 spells CASSSIGQGSNQPQHF. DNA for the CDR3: TGTGCCAGCAGTTCAATAGGACAGGGTAGCAATCAGCCCCAGCATTTT.

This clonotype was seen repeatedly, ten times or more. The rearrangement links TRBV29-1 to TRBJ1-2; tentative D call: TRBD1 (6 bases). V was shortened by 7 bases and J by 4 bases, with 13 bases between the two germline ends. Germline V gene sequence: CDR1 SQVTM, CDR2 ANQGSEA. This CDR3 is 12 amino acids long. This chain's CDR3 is CSDRKGGYGYTF. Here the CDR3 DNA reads TGCAGCGACCGAAAGGGGGGCTATGGCTACACCTTC.

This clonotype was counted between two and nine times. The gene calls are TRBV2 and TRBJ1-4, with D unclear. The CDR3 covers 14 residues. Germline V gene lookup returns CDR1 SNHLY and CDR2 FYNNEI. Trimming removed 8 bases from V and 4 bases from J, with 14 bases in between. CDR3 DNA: TGTGCCAGCCGGACGACGGGGATTAATGAAAAACTGTTTTTT. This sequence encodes CASRTTGINEKLFF.

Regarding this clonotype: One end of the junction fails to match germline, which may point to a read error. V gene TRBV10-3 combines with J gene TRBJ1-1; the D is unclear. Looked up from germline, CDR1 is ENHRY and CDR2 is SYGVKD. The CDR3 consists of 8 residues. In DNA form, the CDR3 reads TGTGCCATCAGTGAGGAGCTCTTT. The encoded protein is CAISEELF.

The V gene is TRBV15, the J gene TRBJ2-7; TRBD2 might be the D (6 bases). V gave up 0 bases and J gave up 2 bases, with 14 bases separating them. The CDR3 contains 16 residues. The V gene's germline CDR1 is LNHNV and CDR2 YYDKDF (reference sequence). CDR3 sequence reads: CATSRDSGGLTYEQYF. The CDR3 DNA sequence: TGTGCCACCAGCAGAGATAGTGGGGGACTTACCTACGAGCAGTACTTC.

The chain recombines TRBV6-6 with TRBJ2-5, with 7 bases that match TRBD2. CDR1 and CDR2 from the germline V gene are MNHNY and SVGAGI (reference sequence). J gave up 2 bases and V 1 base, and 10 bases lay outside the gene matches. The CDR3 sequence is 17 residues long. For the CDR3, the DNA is TGTGCCAGCAGTTACTTAGCACAAGGGGAGGGACAAGAGACCCAGTACTTC. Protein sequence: CASSYLAQGEGQETQYF.

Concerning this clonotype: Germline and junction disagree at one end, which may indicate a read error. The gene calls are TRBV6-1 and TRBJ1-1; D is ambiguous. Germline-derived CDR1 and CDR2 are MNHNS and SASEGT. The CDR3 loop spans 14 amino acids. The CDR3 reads CVSSVGPENTEAFF. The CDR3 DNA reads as TGTGTCAGCAGTGTTGGGCCCGAGAACACTGAAGCTTTCTTT.

The CDR3 region is CASSWDPKREKLFF. CDR3 bases: TGTGCCAGCAGCTGGGACCCGAAGAGGGAAAAACTGTTTTTT. The chain carries TRBV2 and TRBJ1-4; a possible D gene is TRBD1 (5 bases). Germline CDR1 and CDR2: SNHLY and FYNNEI. V was trimmed by 6 bases and J by 8 bases, leaving 16 bases between them. This CDR3 has 14 amino acids. The full variable domain, completed using reference TRBV2 and TRBJ1-4, is EPEVTQTPSHQVTQMGQEVILRCVPISNHLYFYWYRQILGQKVEFLVSFYNNEISEKSEIFDDQFSVERPDGSNFTLKIRSTKLEDSAMYFCASSWDPKREKLFFGSGTQLSVL.

CDR3 protein: CASSEALANTEAFF. Here the CDR3 DNA reads TGTGCCAGCAGTGAAGCGCTTGCGAACACTGAAGCTTTCTTT. V and J are TRBV2 and TRBJ1-1, with D hard to call. V lost 0 bases and J 1 base, leaving 6 bases between the germline ends. This CDR3 is 14 amino acids long. The germline V gene has CDR1 SNHLY and CDR2 FYNNEI.

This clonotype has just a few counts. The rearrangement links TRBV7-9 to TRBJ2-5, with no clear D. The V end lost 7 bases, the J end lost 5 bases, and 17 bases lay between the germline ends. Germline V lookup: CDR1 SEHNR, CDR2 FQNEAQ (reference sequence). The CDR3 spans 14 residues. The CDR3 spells CASTSYRSVETQYF. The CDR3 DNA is TGTGCCAGCACCTCATACCGCTCAGTCGAGACCCAGTACTTC.

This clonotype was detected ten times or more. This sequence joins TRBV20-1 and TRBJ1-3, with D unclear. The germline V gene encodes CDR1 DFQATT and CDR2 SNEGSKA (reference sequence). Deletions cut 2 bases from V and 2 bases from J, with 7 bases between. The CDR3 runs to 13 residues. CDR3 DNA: TGCAGTGCTAGAACCGGGGCTGGAAACACCATATATTTT. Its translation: CSARTGAGNTIYF.

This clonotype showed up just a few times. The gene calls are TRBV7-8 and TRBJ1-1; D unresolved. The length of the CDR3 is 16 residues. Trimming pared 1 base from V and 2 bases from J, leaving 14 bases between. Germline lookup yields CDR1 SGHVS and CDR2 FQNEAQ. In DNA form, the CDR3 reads TGTGCCAGCAGCTTAGAAACTTCCTGGGTCAACACTGAAGCTTTCTTT. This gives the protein CASSLETSWVNTEAFF.

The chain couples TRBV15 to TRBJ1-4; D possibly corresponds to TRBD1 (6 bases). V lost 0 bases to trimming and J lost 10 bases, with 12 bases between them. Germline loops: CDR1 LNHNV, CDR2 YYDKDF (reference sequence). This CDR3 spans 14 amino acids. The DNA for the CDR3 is TGTGCCACCAGCAGAGATCCAGGGGCTGGAAAACTGTTTTTT. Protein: CATSRDPGAGKLFF. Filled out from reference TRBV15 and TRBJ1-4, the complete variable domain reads DAMVIQNPRYQVTQFGKPVTLSCSQTLNHNVMYWYQQKSSQAPKLLFHYYDKDFNNEADTPDNFQSRRPNTSFCFLDIRSPGLGDTAMYLCATSRDPGAGKLFFGSGTQLSVL.

CDR3 in amino acids: CSARTTSEAQYF. CDR3 sequence (DNA): TGCAGTGCTAGGACAACATCTGAAGCCCAGTACTTC. The gene calls are TRBV20-1 and TRBJ2-5; D is uncertain. The germline V gene has CDR1 DFQATT and CDR2 SNEGSKA (reference sequence). This CDR3 is built from 12 residues. Between the trimmed V and J ends, which lost 3 bases and 9 bases, there was a span of 14 bases.

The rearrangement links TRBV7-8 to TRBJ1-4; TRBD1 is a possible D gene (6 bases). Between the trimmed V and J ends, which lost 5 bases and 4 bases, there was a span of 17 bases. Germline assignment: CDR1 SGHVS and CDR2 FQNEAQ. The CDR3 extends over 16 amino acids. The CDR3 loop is CASSPPGTRDNEKLFF. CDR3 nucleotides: TGTGCCAGCAGCCCCCCCGGGACACGGGATAATGAAAAACTGTTTTTT.

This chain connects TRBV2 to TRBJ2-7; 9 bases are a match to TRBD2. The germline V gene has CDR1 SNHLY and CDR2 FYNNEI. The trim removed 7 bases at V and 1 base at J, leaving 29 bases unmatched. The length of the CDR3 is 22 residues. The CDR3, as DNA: TGTGCCAGCAATCCAACTCGGGACGCAGTTGCCCTAGGACTAGCGCCTTCCTACGAGCAGTACTTC. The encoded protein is CASNPTRDAVALGLAPSYEQYF.

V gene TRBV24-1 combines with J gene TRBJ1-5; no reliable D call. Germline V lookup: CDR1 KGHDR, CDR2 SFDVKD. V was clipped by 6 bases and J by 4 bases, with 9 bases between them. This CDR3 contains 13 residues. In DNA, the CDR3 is TGTGCCACCAGTCCCATGAGAAATCAGCCCCAGCATTTT. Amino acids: CATSPMRNQPQHF.

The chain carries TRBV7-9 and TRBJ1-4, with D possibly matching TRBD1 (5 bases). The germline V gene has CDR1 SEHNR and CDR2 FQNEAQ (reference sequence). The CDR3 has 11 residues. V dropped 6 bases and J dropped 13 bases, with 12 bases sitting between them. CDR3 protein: CASSRDGTLFF. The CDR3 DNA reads TGTGCCAGCAGTCGAGACGGGACACTGTTTTTT.

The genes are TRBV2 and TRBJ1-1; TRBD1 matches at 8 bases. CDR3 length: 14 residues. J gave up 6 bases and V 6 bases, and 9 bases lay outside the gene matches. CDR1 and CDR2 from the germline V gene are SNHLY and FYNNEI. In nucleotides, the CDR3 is TGTGCCAGCAGCTATTCAGGGGGCGCAGCTGAAGCTTTCTTT. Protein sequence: CASSYSGGAAEAFF.

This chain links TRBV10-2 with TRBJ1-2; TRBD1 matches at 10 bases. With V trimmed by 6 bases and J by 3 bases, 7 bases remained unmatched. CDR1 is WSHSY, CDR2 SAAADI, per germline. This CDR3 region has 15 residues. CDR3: CASREGTGAYYGYTF. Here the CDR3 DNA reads TGCGCCAGCAGGGAAGGGACAGGGGCCTACTATGGCTACACCTTC.

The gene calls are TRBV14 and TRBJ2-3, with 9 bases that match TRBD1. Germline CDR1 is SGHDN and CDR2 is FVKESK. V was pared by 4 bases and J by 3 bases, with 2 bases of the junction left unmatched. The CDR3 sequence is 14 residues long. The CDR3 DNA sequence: TGTGCCAGCAGCCGGGACAGGGCGACAGATACGCAGTATTTT. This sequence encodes CASSRDRATDTQYF.

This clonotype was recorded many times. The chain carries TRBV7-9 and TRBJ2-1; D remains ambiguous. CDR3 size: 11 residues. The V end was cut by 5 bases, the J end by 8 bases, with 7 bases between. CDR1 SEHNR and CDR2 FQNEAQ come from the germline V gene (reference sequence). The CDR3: CASSIRDEQFF. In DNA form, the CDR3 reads TGTGCCAGCAGCATTCGAGATGAGCAGTTCTTC.

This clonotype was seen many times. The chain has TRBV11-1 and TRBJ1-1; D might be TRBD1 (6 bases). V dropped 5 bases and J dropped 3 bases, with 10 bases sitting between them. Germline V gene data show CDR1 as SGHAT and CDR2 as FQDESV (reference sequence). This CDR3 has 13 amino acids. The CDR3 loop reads CASSETGYTEAFF. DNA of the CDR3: TGTGCCAGCAGCGAAACAGGGTACACTGAAGCTTTCTTT. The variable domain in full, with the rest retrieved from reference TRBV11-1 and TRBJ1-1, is EAEVAQSPRYKITEKSQAVAFWCDPISGHATLYWYRQILGQGPELLVQFQDESVVDDSQLPKDRFSAERLKGVDSTLKIQPAELGDSAMYLCASSETGYTEAFFGQGTRLTVV.

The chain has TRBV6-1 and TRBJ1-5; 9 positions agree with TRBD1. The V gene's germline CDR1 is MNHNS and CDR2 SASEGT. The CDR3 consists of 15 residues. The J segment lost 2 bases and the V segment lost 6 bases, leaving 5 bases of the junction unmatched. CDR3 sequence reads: CASSRDRAGNQPQHF. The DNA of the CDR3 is TGTGCCAGCAGCCGGGACAGGGCTGGCAATCAGCCCCAGCATTTT.